Listed below are T cell receptor beta chains from one sample, sequenced in a study of blood T cell repertoires in COVID-19. Data came from immunoSEQ multiplex PCR; TCRdb stores just in-frame clones and leaves some out. The sample consists of about 270,000 clones, approximately 90% of them appearing once. The sequencing input was PBMCs or T cells enriched from blood (not recorded which). Receptor source: a middle-aged man who had been exposed to COVID-19. The CDR3 runs from the conserved cysteine through the conserved F or W. The order of the fields is J gene, D gene, V gene, clone size, CDR3 protein, CDR3 DNA. A D gene is named only where the DNA matches it firmly. The size of a clone is reported for some rows only, either as once, few or many, or as a class for expanded clones.

TRBJ2-2 - TRBV9 - CASSSSREWGGELFF TGTGCCAGCAGCTCTTCCCGGGAGTGGGGCGGGGAGCTGTTTTTT
TRBJ1-1 TRBD1 TRBV6-5 - CASSYTGGVNTEAFF TGTGCCAGCAGTTACACAGGGGGAGTGAACACTGAAGCTTTCTTT
TRBJ1-1 - TRBV7-9 - CASSLAEFTGRGKVTEAFF TGTGCCAGCAGCTTAGCAGAGTTTACGGGCAGGGGAAAAGTCACTGAAGCTTTCTTT
TRBJ2-1 - TRBV24-1 - CATSDRSATSYNEQFF TGTGCCACCAGTGATCGAAGCGCCACCTCCTACAATGAGCAGTTCTTC
TRBJ2-1 - TRBV7-3 - CASSPLPGNSYNEQFF TGTGCCAGCAGCCCCCTCCCCGGTAACTCCTACAATGAGCAGTTCTTC
TRBJ2-7 - TRBV12-3/TRBV12-4 - CASSSGYEQYF TGTGCCAGCAGTTCAGGGTACGAGCAGTACTTC
TRBJ2-7 TRBD2 TRBV10-3 once CAISESSSGRKCEQYF TGTGCCATCAGTGAGTCTTCTAGCGGGAGGAAATGCGAGCAGTACTTC
TRBJ1-5 - TRBV21-1 - CASSKFRNPGGPQHF TGTGCCAGCAGCAAATTCCGCAATCCGGGGGGGCCCCAGCATTTT
TRBJ2-5 - TRBV11-2 once CASSLLPHRETQYF TGTGCCAGCAGCTTACTACCGCACAGAGAGACCCAGTACTTC
TRBJ2-5 - TRBV12-5 - CASGLARGRLPTQETQYF TGTGCTAGTGGTTTGGCTCGAGGTCGTTTACCGACCCAAGAGACCCAGTACTTC
TRBJ1-1 - TRBV29-1 - CSVEVRATEAFF TGCAGCGTTGAAGTCAGGGCCACTGAAGCTTTCTTT
TRBJ1-1 - TRBV28 - CASSLGQINTEAFF TGTGCCAGCAGTTTGGGACAAATCAACACTGAAGCTTTCTTT
TRBJ2-7 - TRBV5-4 - CASSFTGRGSYEQYF TGTGCCAGCAGCTTTACGGGCCGAGGGTCCTACGAGCAGTACTTC
TRBJ2-3 TRBD2 TRBV5-1 - CASSLVGAGGRTDTQYF TGCGCCAGCAGCTTGGTGGGAGCGGGAGGGCGGACAGATACGCAGTATTTT
TRBJ1-2 - TRBV28 - CASSFGLGRGGYTF TGTGCCAGCAGTTTTGGTTTAGGCAGGGGTGGCTACACCTTC
TRBJ1-6 - TRBV19 - CASKATGGSPLHF TGTGCCAGTAAAGCGACGGGAGGCTCACCCCTCCACTTT
TRBJ2-3 - TRBV9 - CASSPGLFADTQYF TGTGCCAGCAGCCCTGGGCTCTTCGCAGATACGCAGTATTTT